This TCR beta chain was identified in a study of blood T cell repertoires in COVID-19. Profiling relied on immunoSEQ multiplex PCR, and the TCRdb table lists in-frame clones only, not all of them. The sample records about 200,000 clones, roughly 85% being singletons. The CDR3 has 15 residues. Germline V gene data show CDR1 as LGHNA and CDR2 as YSLEER. V lost 0 bases and J 7 bases, leaving 13 bases between the germline ends. Sequenced input: peripheral blood. This TCR came from a woman of 80 years or more with acute or convalescent COVID-19. The chain is built from TRBV4-3 and TRBJ1-5; no firm D call. This CDR3 is CASSQDSQARQPQHF. As DNA, the CDR3 is TGCGCCAGCAGCCAAGATAGTCAGGCGCGACAGCCCCAGCATTTT.